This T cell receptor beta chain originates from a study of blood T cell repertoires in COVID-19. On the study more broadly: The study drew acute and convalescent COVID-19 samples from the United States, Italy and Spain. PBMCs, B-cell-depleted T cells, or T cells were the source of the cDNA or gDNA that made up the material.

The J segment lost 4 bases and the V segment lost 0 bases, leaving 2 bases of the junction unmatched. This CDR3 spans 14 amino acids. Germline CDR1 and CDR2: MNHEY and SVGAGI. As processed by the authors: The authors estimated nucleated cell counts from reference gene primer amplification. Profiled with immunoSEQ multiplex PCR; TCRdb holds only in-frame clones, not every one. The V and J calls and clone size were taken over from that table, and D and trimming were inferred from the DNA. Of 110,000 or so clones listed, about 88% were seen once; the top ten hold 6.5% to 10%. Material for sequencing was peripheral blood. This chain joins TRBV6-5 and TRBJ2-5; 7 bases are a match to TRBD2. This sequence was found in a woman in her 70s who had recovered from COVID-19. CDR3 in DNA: TGTGCCAGCAGTTACTCCCCTAGCGGAGAGACCCAGTACTTC. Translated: CASSYSPSGETQYF.